Following are 24 T cell receptor beta chains from one sample sequenced in a study of T cell repertoires in cytomegalovirus infection. TCRdb itself ran the reads through MiXCR, one entry per CDR3 protein. The table lists hundreds of thousands of distinct CDR3 sequences, 30% to 40% of them singletons. Their antigens are not known. The sequencing used cultured PBMCs, collected from culture after CMV antigen stimulation. The receptors originated from a human donor in good health (CMV status not recorded). Some clones in this sample may be carry-over from other donors' samples.

This clonotype was detected many times. The chain recombines TRBV7-2 with TRBJ2-7; D remains unclear. Germline-derived CDR1 and CDR2 are SGHTA and FQGNSA. The CDR3 has 13 amino acids. Deletions cut 3 bases from V and 6 bases from J, with 12 bases between. CDR3 loop: CASSFDPPLEQYF. The CDR3 DNA sequence: TGTGCCAGCAGCTTCGACCCCCCCCTCGAGCAGTACTTC.

This clonotype showed up many times. The rearrangement uses TRBV7-2 and TRBJ2-7, with D unclear. Germline values: CDR1 SGHTA, CDR2 FQGNSA. This CDR3 is 14 amino acids long. V was pared by 0 bases and J by 2 bases, with 8 bases between. DNA for the CDR3: TGTGCCAGCAGCTTAGCGCGGTTCGCCTACGAGCAGTACTTC. Translation: CASSLARFAYEQYF. Complete variable domain (other parts from reference TRBV7-2 and TRBJ2-7): GAGVSQSPSNKVTEKGKDVELRCDPISGHTALYWYRQSLGQGLEFLIYFQGNSAPDKSGLPSDRFSAERTGGSVSTLTIQRTQQEDSAVYLCASSLARFAYEQYFGPGTRLTVT.

This chain joins TRBV19 and TRBJ1-2; 7 nucleotides align to TRBD1. CDR1 LNHDA and CDR2 SQIVND come from the germline V gene (reference sequence). The CDR3 consists of 13 residues. V was clipped by 4 bases and J by 5 bases; unmatched bases: 4. The CDR3 DNA follows: TGTGCCAGTAGTACAGGGACAGTATATGGCTACACCTTC. Translated: CASSTGTVYGYTF.

This clonotype was counted between two and nine times. The rearrangement links TRBV12-3 or TRBV12-4 to TRBJ2-2; 13 positions match TRBD2. Trimming at V came to 5 bases and at J to 5 bases, leaving 8 bases not matched to a gene. The CDR3 is 17 amino acids. CDR3 protein: CASSKLAGGLYTGELFF. The CDR3 DNA reads TGTGCCAGCAGTAAACTAGCGGGGGGGCTCTATACCGGGGAGCTGTTTTTT.

This chain's CDR3 is CSAQTGASSGKQYF. The CDR3 DNA is TGCAGTGCCCAGACGGGAGCCTCCTCAGGAAAGCAGTACTTC. The J gene is TRBJ2-7, the V gene TRBV20-1; weak D call: TRBD2 (6 bases). Trimming left V 6 bases short and J 8 bases short, with 23 bases between. Per germline, CDR1 DFQATT and CDR2 SNEGSKA (reference sequence). The CDR3 sequence is 14 residues long.

The sample holds many counts of this clonotype. V usage is TRBV7-2 and J usage is TRBJ2-3; 9 nucleotides match TRBD2. The CDR3 covers 16 residues. J gave up 5 bases and V 5 bases, and 11 bases lay outside the gene matches. Per the germline V gene, CDR1 is SGHTA and CDR2 is FQGNSA. The DNA of the CDR3 is TGTGCCAGCAGCAAGATAGCGGGAGATCGGGGAGATACGCAGTATTTT. Encoded protein: CASSKIAGDRGDTQYF.

This clonotype has ten or more counts. The CDR3 DNA follows: TGTGCCAGCAGCTTACTAAGGACAGGGGGCAAAAACATTCAGTACTTC. It yields the protein CASSLLRTGGKNIQYF. The V call is TRBV7-2, the J call TRBJ2-4; 10 nucleotides agree with TRBD1. Trimming took 2 bases from V and 3 from J; bases not matched to a gene: 4. Germline V gene sequence: CDR1 SGHTA, CDR2 FQGNSA. The length of the CDR3 is 16 residues.

There are a few counts of this clonotype. This rearrangement joins TRBV19 to TRBJ2-2; D is unclear. The CDR3 loop spans 13 amino acids. Deletions cut 3 bases from V and 6 bases from J, with 8 bases between. From germline, CDR1 is LNHDA and CDR2 SQIVND (reference sequence). In nucleotides, the CDR3 is TGTGCCAGTAGTATGTCATCCCCCGGGGAGCTGTTTTTT. Amino acids: CASSMSSPGELFF.

This clonotype appeared many times. The chain uses TRBV6-2 or TRBV6-3 and TRBJ2-1; unclear D gene. CDR1 is MNHEY and CDR2 is SVGEGT in the germline V gene. The CDR3 is 13 residues long. The V end lost 6 bases, the J end lost 7 bases, and 13 bases lay between the germline ends. The CDR3 coding sequence is TGTGCCAGCAGGCGTACGGTCCCTAATGAGCAGTTCTTC. Its translation is CASRRTVPNEQFF.

The chain joins TRBV11-2 to TRBJ2-7; 9 bases are shared with TRBD1. The CDR3 spans 14 residues. The germline gives CDR1 SGHAT, CDR2 FQNNGV. The trim removed 8 bases at V and 12 bases at J, leaving 17 bases unmatched. The CDR3 sequence: CASRRSGQGDYGYF. DNA of the CDR3: TGTGCCAGCCGCCGTTCGGGACAGGGAGATTATGGGTACTTC.

The chain combines TRBV28 with TRBJ1-2; possible D gene TRBD1, 6 bases. Germline V CDR1 and CDR2: MDHEN, SYDVKM. The CDR3 is 14 amino acids. Trimming took 4 bases from V and 7 from J, leaving 16 bases between them. The CDR3 sequence is CASSYSGGAPGYTF. In DNA form, the CDR3 reads TGTGCCAGCAGTTATTCTGGGGGGGCTCCTGGCTACACCTTC.

CDR3 region: CASSPPAPWGETQYF. CDR3 sequence (DNA): TGTGCCAGCAGCCCCCCCGCGCCCTGGGGAGAGACCCAGTACTTC. The gene calls are TRBV7-2 and TRBJ2-5; D gene ambiguous. The CDR3 has 15 amino acids. V was cut by 5 bases and J by 4 bases, with 17 bases left in between. CDR1 and CDR2 (germline): SGHTA, FQGNSA. Filled out from reference TRBV7-2 and TRBJ2-5, the complete variable domain reads GAGVSQSPSNKVTEKGKDVELRCDPISGHTALYWYRQSLGQGLEFLIYFQGNSAPDKSGLPSDRFSAERTGGSVSTLTIQRTQQEDSAVYLCASSPPAPWGETQYFGPGTRLLVL.

V gene TRBV7-4 combines with J gene TRBJ1-6; TRBD1 matches 7 bases. CDR1 SGHVT and CDR2 SQSDAQ come from the germline V gene. The CDR3 contains 14 residues. V trimming: 5 bases; J trimming: 8 bases; junction bases outside the gene matches: 6. CDR3 loop: CASSPPQGDSPLHF. Written as DNA, the CDR3 is TGTGCCAGCAGCCCCCCCCAGGGGGATTCACCCCTCCACTTT.

Many counts were recorded for this clonotype. This chain links TRBV7-6 with TRBJ1-5; D remains unclear. CDR1 is SGHVS and CDR2 is FNYEAQ in the germline V gene. Trimming left V 0 bases short and J 7 bases short, with 13 bases between. The CDR3 extends over 15 amino acids. The CDR3 nucleotides are TGTGCCAGCAGCTTAGCCTCCAGCTTTCGACAGCCCCAGCATTTT. It codes for CASSLASSFRQPQHF.

This clonotype occurred a few times. The rearrangement links TRBV12-3 or TRBV12-4 to TRBJ1-1, with D unresolved. Deletions cut 6 bases from V and 5 bases from J, with 16 bases between. The CDR3 covers 14 residues. The CDR3 loop is CASSPLRSRTEAFF. CDR3 nucleotide sequence: TGTGCCAGCAGCCCCCTACGTTCGCGGACTGAAGCTTTCTTT.

This clonotype has ten or more counts. The chain combines TRBV7-9 with TRBJ2-7; 7 bases are shared with TRBD1. The CDR3 runs to 14 residues. Germline-derived CDR1 and CDR2 are SEHNR and FQNEAQ (reference sequence). Trimming took 1 base from V and 2 from J; bases not matched to a gene: 2. CDR3 sequence: CASSLVGTAYEQYF. The CDR3 region has the DNA TGTGCCAGCAGCTTAGTTGGGACAGCCTACGAGCAGTACTTC. The variable domain in full, with the rest retrieved from reference TRBV7-9 and TRBJ2-7, is DTGVSQNPRHKITKRGQNVTFRCDPISEHNRLYWYRQTLGQGPEFLTYFQNEAQLEKSRLLSDRFSAERPKGSFSTLEIQRTEQGDSAMYLCASSLVGTAYEQYFGPGTRLTVT.

In this sample, this clonotype turned up a few times. In DNA, the CDR3 is TGTGCCAGCAGTTTAGTAGGGACTGAATCCTACGAGCAGTACTTC. Its translation: CASSLVGTESYEQYF. The chain joins TRBV27 to TRBJ2-7; D may be TRBD2 (6 bases). Germline V gives CDR1 MNHEY, CDR2 SMNVEV (reference sequence). CDR3 length equals 15 residues. Between the trimmed V and J ends, which lost 2 bases and 1 base, there was a span of 12 bases.

In its sample, this clonotype was seen a few times. This chain uses TRBV6-1 with TRBJ1-1; D not certain. V was trimmed by 7 bases and J by 0 bases, leaving 12 bases between them. The CDR3 is made up of 14 amino acids. Germline loops: CDR1 MNHNS, CDR2 SASEGT. The CDR3 sequence is CASTRGAMNTEAFF. CDR3 DNA: TGTGCCAGCACCCGTGGAGCAATGAACACTGAAGCTTTCTTT.

This clonotype has more than one count but fewer than ten. This sequence joins TRBV28 and TRBJ2-1, with D hard to call. CDR1 and CDR2 (germline): MDHEN, SYDVKM. Trimming removed 3 bases at V and 5 bases at J, with 11 bases between. The CDR3 length is 14 residues. Here the CDR3 reads CASSFRSVHNEQFF. CDR3 coding DNA: TGTGCCAGCAGTTTCCGCTCAGTTCACAATGAGCAGTTCTTC.

This clonotype was observed at least ten times. V is TRBV12-3 or TRBV12-4 and J is TRBJ1-1; no firm D call. The CDR3 sequence is 13 residues long. The V and J ends lost 6 bases and 0 bases respectively, with 8 bases between them. The CDR3 loop reads CASSLRVNTEAFF. The CDR3 DNA sequence: TGTGCCAGCAGCTTAAGGGTGAACACTGAAGCTTTCTTT.

The chain carries TRBV19 and TRBJ2-1; perhaps D is TRBD1 or TRBD2 (5 bases each). The CDR3 totals 16 residues. Germline V lookup: CDR1 LNHDA, CDR2 SQIVND (reference sequence). V dropped 9 bases and J dropped 8 bases, with 26 bases sitting between them. Here the CDR3 reads CARHARGVPVGHEQFF. CDR3 nucleotide sequence: TGTGCCAGACACGCGAGAGGGGTCCCCGTGGGCCATGAGCAGTTCTTC.

In its sample, this clonotype was seen a few times. V gene TRBV2 combines with J gene TRBJ1-2; D is possibly TRBD1 (6 bases). The CDR3 contains 14 residues. V lost 6 bases to trimming and J lost 4 bases, with 15 bases between them. In germline, CDR1 is SNHLY, CDR2 FYNNEI. The CDR3 loop is CASSAHREGYGYTF. The CDR3 region has the DNA TGTGCCAGCAGCGCACACAGGGAGGGCTATGGCTACACCTTC.

The chain employs TRBV7-8 and TRBJ2-7; D not certain. The V gene's germline CDR1 is SGHVS and CDR2 FQNEAQ. The germline V and J ends were trimmed by 1 base and 6 bases, with 10 bases remaining between them. The CDR3 is made up of 13 amino acids. The CDR3 region has the DNA TGTGCCAGCAGCTTAGATCTGGAGCGCGAGCAGTACTTC. Translating gives CASSLDLEREQYF. Together with reference TRBV7-8 and TRBJ2-7, the CDR3 gives the full variable domain: GAGVSQSPRYKVAKRGQDVALRCDPISGHVSLFWYQQALGQGPEFLTYFQNEAQLDKSGLPSDRFFAERPEGSVSTLKIQRTQQEDSAVYLCASSLDLEREQYFGPGTRLTVT.

At least ten counts were recorded for this clonotype. This chain connects TRBV7-2 to TRBJ2-2; TRBD1 might be the D (6 bases). This CDR3 has 13 amino acids. The V gene's germline CDR1 is SGHTA and CDR2 FQGNSA. The V and J ends lost 5 bases and 4 bases respectively, with 8 bases between them. This chain's CDR3 is CASSKQGTGELFF. The CDR3 bases are TGTGCCAGCAGCAAACAGGGCACCGGGGAGCTGTTTTTT.